One and the same sample provided the 10 T cell receptor beta chains below, sequenced in a study of T cells in Graves' hyperthyroidism and ophthalmopathy. Amplification yielded TCR beta CDR3 regions, with RNA transcripts as the source. Primed by the HTBI set, a first-round RT-PCR was run on the TCR CDR3. Via MiXCR, TCRdb re-called the multiplex PCR reads, giving one row per CDR3 protein. The repertoire holds 350,000 to 500,000 distinct CDR3 sequences, roughly 13% seen once, with 5% to 6% in the top ten. The source material was blood. The receptors derive from a woman younger than 35 with Graves' hyperthyroidism.

The gene calls are TRBV29-1 and TRBJ1-2; TRBD1 is a possible D gene (6 bases). With 4 bases removed from V and 4 bases from J, the gap between germline ends came to 16 bases. Germline CDR1 is SQVTM and CDR2 is ANQGSEA. The CDR3 runs to 14 residues. DNA for the CDR3: TGCAGCGTTGCTAACAGGGTGATTGGCTATGGCTACACCTTC. Translating it yields CSVANRVIGYGYTF.

In its sample, this clonotype was seen many times. The chain employs TRBV2 and TRBJ2-6; 8 bases align to TRBD2. V shed 10 bases, J shed 0 bases, and the junction held 8 bases outside the gene matches. The CDR3 has 16 amino acids. The V gene's germline CDR1 is SNHLY and CDR2 FYNNEI. The CDR3: CATSGGASSGANVLTF. CDR3 nucleotides: TGTGCCACCTCGGGGGGGGCGAGCTCTGGGGCCAACGTCCTGACTTTC.

This chain links TRBV27 with TRBJ1-5; D gene ambiguous. Germline V gene data show CDR1 as MNHEY and CDR2 as SMNVEV (reference sequence). The CDR3 sequence is 15 residues long. Trimming took 3 bases from V and 0 from J, leaving 9 bases between them. The CDR3 DNA sequence: TGTGCCAGCAGTTTCAATTTGGATAGCAATCAGCCCCAGCATTTT. It encodes CASSFNLDSNQPQHF.

This clonotype has a count of ten or more. The chain is built from TRBV6-1 and TRBJ2-5; TRBD2 matches at 15 bases. CDR3 size: 19 residues. V shed 4 bases and J 2 bases; nucleotides not matched to a gene: 11. Germline CDR1 is MNHNS and CDR2 is SASEGT. CDR3 sequence reads: CASSGPHRTSGRGQETQYF. The CDR3 DNA sequence: TGTGCCAGCAGTGGGCCGCATCGGACTAGCGGGAGGGGGCAAGAGACCCAGTACTTC.

This clonotype was seen ten or more times. The rearrangement joins TRBV2 to TRBJ2-5; 7 positions agree with TRBD2. V gave up 6 bases and J gave up 5 bases; unmatched junction bases: 3. The CDR3 has 12 amino acids. Germline V gene data show CDR1 as SNHLY and CDR2 as FYNNEI. The CDR3 sequence is CASRSGTETQYF. CDR3 in DNA: TGTGCCAGCAGGAGCGGGACTGAGACCCAGTACTTC. Together with reference TRBV2 and TRBJ2-5, the CDR3 gives the full variable domain: EPEVTQTPSHQVTQMGQEVILRCVPISNHLYFYWYRQILGQKVEFLVSFYNNEISEKSEIFDDQFSVERPDGSNFTLKIRSTKLEDSAMYFCASRSGTETQYFGPGTRLLVL.

This chain uses TRBV2 with TRBJ1-1, with 7 bases aligning to TRBD1. Per germline, CDR1 SNHLY and CDR2 FYNNEI. The ends lost 6 bases at V and 1 base at J; junction bases unmatched: 5. The CDR3 contains 14 residues. The CDR3 protein is CASRGDRTNTEAFF. The CDR3 nucleotides read TGTGCCAGCAGAGGGGACAGAACGAACACTGAAGCTTTCTTT.

This clonotype was found many times. The V call is TRBV12-3 or TRBV12-4, the J call TRBJ2-7; 12 bases line up with TRBD2. Trimming removed 4 bases from V and 4 bases from J; junction bases left unmatched: 11. The CDR3 runs 17 residues. The CDR3: CASSSSRLAGAFYEQYF. The CDR3 nucleotides are TGTGCCAGCAGTTCGTCACGACTAGCGGGAGCTTTTTACGAGCAGTACTTC.

This clonotype was counted at least ten times. J is TRBJ1-1 and V is TRBV27; D not certain. This CDR3 has 14 amino acids. The ends were cut back, 2 bases at V and 7 bases at J, with 14 bases in the middle. Germline V gives CDR1 MNHEY, CDR2 SMNVEV (reference sequence). CDR3 protein: CASSLSVGRIEAFF. The CDR3 region has the DNA TGTGCCAGCAGTTTAAGCGTAGGACGGATTGAAGCTTTCTTT.

This clonotype showed up just a few times. One end of the junction is discordant with germline, which a read error may explain. This chain connects TRBV7-3 to TRBJ2-2, with 8 bases aligning to TRBD1. This CDR3 spans 15 amino acids. Germline CDR1 reads SGHTA; CDR2 reads FQGTGA. The CDR3 reads CASSLTGGDRGELFF. Here the CDR3 DNA reads TGTGCCAGCAGCCTAACAGGCGGGGACAGGGGGGAGCTGTTTTTT.

In the case of this clonotype: A read error is possible here, since a much larger clone lies one base away. The J gene is TRBJ2-7, the V gene TRBV20-1, with TRBD2 identical over 8 bases. The germline V gene encodes CDR1 DFQATT and CDR2 SNEGSKA (reference sequence). This CDR3 comprises 14 residues. CDR3 coding DNA: TGCAGAGCTGCAGGGACTAGAAGGGCCTACGAGCAGTACTTC. Residues: CRAAGTRRAYEQYF.